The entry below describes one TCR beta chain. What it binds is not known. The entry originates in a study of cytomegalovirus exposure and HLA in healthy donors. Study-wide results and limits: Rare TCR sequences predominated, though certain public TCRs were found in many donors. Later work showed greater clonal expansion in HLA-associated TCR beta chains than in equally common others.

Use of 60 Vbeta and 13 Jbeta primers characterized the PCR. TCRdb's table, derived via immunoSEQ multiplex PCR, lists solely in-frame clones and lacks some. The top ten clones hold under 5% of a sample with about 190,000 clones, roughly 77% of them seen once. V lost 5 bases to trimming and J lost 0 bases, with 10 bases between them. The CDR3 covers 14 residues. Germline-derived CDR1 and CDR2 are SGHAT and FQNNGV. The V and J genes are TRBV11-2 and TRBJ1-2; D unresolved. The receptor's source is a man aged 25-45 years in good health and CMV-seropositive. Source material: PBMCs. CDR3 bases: TGTGCCAGCAGCGTCAGCGCCACTAACTATGGCTACACCTTC. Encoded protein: CASSVSATNYGYTF.